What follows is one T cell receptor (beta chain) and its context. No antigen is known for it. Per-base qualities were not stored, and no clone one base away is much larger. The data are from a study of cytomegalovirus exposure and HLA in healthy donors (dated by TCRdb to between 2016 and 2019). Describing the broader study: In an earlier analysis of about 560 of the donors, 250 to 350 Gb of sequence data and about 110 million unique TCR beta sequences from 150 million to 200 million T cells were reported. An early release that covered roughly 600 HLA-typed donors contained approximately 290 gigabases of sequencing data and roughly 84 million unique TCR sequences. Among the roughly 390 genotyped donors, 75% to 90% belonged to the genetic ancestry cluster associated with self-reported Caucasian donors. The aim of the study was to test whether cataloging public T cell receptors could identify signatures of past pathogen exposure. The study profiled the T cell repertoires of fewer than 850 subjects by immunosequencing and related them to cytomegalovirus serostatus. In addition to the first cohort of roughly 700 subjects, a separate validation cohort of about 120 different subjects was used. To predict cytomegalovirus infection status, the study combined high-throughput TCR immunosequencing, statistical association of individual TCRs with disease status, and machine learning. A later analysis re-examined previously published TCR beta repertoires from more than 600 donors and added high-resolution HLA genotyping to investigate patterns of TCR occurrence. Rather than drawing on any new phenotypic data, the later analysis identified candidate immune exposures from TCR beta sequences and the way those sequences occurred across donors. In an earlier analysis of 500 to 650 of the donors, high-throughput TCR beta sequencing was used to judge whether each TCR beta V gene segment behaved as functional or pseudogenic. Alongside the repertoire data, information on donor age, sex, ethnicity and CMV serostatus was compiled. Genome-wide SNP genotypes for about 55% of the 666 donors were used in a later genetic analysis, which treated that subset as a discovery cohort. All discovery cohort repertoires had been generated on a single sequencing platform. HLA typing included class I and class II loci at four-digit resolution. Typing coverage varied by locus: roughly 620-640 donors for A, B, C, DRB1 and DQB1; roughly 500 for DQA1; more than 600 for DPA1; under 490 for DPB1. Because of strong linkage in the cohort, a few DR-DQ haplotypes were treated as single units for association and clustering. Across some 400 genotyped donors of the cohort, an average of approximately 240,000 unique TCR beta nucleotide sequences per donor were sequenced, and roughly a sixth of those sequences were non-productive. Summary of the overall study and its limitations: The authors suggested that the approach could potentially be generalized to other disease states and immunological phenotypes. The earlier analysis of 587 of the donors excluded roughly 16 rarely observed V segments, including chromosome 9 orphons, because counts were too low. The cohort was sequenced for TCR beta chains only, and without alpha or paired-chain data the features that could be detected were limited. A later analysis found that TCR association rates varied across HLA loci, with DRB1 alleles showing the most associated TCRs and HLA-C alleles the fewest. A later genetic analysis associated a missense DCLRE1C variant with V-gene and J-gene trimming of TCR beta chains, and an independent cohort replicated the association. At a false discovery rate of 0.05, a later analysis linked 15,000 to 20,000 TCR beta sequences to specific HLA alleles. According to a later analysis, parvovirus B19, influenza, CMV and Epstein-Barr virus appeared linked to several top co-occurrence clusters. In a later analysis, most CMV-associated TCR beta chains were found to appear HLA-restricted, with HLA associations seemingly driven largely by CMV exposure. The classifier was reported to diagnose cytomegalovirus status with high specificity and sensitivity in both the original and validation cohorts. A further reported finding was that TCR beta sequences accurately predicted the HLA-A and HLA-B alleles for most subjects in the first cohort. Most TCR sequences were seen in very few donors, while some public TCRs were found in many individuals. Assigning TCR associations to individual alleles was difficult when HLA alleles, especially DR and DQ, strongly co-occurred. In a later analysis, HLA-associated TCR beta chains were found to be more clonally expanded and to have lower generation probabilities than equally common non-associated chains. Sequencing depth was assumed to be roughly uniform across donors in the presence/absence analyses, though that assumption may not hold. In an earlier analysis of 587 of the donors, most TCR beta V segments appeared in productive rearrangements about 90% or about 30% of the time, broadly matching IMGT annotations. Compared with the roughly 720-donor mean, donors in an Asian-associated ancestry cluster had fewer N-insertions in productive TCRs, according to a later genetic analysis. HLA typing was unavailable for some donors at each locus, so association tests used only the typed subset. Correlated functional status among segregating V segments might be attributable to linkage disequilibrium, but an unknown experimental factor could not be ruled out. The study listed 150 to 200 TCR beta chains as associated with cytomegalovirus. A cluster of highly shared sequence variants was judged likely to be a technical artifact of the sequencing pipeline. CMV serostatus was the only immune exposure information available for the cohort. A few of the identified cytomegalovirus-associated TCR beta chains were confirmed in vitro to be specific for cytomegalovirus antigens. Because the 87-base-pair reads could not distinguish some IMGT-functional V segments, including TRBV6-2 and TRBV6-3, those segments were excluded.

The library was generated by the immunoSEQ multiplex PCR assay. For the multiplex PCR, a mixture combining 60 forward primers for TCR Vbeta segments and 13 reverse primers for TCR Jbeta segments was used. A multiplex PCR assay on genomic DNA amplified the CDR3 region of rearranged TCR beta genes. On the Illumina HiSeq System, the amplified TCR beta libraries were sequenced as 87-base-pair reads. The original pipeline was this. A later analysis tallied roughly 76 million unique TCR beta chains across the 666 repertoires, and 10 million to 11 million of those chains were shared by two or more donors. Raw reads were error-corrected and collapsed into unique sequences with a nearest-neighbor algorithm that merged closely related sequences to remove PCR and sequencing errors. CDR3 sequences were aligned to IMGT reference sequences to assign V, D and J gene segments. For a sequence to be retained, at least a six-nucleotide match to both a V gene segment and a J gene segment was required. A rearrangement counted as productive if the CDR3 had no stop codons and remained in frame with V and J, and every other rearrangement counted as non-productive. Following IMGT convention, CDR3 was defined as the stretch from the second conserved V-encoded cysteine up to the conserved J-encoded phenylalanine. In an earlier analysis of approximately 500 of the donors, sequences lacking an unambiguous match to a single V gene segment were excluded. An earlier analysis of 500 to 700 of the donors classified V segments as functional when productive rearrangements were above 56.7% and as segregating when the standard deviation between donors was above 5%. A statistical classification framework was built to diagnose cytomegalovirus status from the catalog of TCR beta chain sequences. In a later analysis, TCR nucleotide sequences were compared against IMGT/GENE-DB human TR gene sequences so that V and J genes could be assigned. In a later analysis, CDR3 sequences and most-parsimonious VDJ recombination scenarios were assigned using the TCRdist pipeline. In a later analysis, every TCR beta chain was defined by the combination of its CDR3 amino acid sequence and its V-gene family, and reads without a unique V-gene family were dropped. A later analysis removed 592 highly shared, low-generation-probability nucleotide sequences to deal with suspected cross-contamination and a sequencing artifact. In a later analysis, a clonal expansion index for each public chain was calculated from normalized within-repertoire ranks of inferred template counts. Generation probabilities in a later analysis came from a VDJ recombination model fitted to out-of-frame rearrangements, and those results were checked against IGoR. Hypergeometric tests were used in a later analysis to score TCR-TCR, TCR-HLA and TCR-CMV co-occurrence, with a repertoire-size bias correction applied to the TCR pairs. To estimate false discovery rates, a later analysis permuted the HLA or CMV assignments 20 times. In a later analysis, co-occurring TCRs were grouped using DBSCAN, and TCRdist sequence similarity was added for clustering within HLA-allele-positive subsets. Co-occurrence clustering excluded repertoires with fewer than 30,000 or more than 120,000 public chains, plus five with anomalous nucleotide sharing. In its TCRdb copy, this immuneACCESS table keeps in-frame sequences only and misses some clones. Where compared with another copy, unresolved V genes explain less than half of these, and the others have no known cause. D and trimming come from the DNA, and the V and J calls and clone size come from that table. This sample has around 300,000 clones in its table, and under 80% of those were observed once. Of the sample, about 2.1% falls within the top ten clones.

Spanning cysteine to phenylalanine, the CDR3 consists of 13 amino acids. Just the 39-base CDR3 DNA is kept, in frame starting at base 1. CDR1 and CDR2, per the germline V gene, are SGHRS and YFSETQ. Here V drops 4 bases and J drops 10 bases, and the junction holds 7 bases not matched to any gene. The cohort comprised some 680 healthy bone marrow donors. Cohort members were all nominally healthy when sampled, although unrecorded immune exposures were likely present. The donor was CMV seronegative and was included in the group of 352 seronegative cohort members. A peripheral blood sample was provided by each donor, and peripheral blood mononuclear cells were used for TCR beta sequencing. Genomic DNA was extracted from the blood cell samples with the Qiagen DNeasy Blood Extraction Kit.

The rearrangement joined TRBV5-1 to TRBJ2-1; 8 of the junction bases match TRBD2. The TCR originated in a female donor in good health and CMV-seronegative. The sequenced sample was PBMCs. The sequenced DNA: TGCGCCAGCAGCACGGGACTAGTTGGGGAGCAGTTCTTC. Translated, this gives CASSTGLVGEQFF.